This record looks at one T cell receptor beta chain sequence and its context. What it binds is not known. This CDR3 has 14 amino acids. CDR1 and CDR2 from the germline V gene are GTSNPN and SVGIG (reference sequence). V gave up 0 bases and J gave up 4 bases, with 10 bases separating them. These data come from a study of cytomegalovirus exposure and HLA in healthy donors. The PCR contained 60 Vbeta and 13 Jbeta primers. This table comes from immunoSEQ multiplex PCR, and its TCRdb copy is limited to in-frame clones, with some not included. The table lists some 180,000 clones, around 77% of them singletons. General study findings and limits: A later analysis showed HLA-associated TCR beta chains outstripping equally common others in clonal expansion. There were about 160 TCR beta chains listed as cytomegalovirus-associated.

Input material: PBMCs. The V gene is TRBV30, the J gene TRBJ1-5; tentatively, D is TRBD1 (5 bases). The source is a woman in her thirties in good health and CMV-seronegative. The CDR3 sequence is CAWSVGGVNQPQHF. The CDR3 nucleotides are TGTGCCTGGAGTGTGGGGGGGGTTAATCAGCCCCAGCATTTT. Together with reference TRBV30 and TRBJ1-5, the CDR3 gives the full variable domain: SQTIHQWPATLVQPVGSPLSLECTVEGTSNPNLYWYRQAAGRGLQLLFYSVGIGQISSEVPQNLSASRPQDRQFILSSKKLLLSDSGFYLCAWSVGGVNQPQHFGDGTRLSIL.